The next 8 T cell receptor beta chains were all read from a single sample in a study of blood T cell repertoires in COVID-19. Sequencing was performed with immunoSEQ multiplex PCR; in TCRdb, only in-frame clones are kept and a portion is missing. The sample consists of about 250,000 clones, 85% to 90% of them appearing once. Input material: PBMCs or T cells enriched from blood (not recorded which). The receptors here all came from a middle-aged man who had recovered from COVID-19.

The rearrangement links TRBV7-2 to TRBJ2-7; 11 bases are shared with TRBD1. Germline CDR1 reads SGHTA; CDR2 reads FQGNSA. V lost 4 bases, J lost 4 bases, and 6 bases stayed unmatched. The CDR3 is 15 amino acids. The CDR3 region is CASSWDRGNSYEQYF. DNA of the CDR3: TGTGCCAGCAGCTGGGACAGGGGGAATTCTTACGAGCAGTACTTC.

V is TRBV5-1 and J is TRBJ2-7, with D perhaps matching TRBD1 (6 bases). CDR1 and CDR2 (germline): SGHRS, YFSETQ. The CDR3 spans 16 residues. The V gene lost 2 bases and the J gene lost 2 bases, with 17 bases spanning the gap. In DNA form, the CDR3 reads TGCGCCAGCAGCTTAAGCACCGGGACACCTACCTACGAGCAGTACTTC. Amino acid sequence: CASSLSTGTPTYEQYF.

The rearrangement joins TRBV9 to TRBJ2-3; 8 positions agree with TRBD2. V shed 0 bases, J shed 6 bases, and the junction held 6 bases outside the gene matches. Germline CDR1 reads SGDLS; CDR2 reads YYNGEE. This CDR3 is 15 amino acids long. The CDR3 region has the DNA TGTGCCAGCAGCGTAGCGGGGGGGGTTATGGATACGCAGTATTTT. Translated: CASSVAGGVMDTQYF.

This CDR3 is CASRIQGHQGHEQYF. DNA for the CDR3: TGTGCCAGCAGAATCCAGGGACACCAGGGCCACGAGCAGTACTTC. The chain links TRBV28 to TRBJ2-7; tentatively, D is TRBD1 (6 bases). Deletions cut 6 bases from V and 5 bases from J, with 20 bases between. The germline V gene has CDR1 MDHEN and CDR2 SYDVKM. This CDR3 is built from 15 residues. The variable domain in full, completed from reference TRBV28 and TRBJ2-7, reads DVKVTQSSRYLVKRTGEKVFLECVQDMDHENMFWYRQDPGLGLRLIYFSYDVKMKEKGDIPEGYSVSREKKERFSLILESASTNQTSMYLCASRIQGHQGHEQYFGPGTRLTVT.

The chain couples TRBV30 to TRBJ1-6, with TRBD1 matching 7 bases. The CDR3 extends over 13 amino acids. V gave up 0 bases and J gave up 7 bases; unmatched junction bases: 0. Germline CDR1 reads GTSNPN; CDR2 reads SVGIG (reference sequence). The CDR3 region is CAWSVQGNSPLHF. The CDR3 DNA reads as TGTGCCTGGAGTGTACAGGGGAATTCACCCCTCCACTTT.

The chain couples TRBV5-4 to TRBJ2-5; TRBD1 is a possible D gene (6 bases). Germline V gene data show CDR1 as SGHNT and CDR2 as YYREEE (reference sequence). The CDR3 has 13 residues. Trimming stripped 4 bases from V and 7 bases from J, with 14 bases between. The CDR3: CASSLPMGATQYF. CDR3 in DNA: TGTGCCAGCAGCCTCCCCATGGGGGCGACCCAGTACTTC.

The chain links TRBV6-5 to TRBJ2-1, with D uncertain. Trimming removed 6 bases at V and 5 bases at J, with 5 bases between. Germline values: CDR1 MNHEY, CDR2 SVGAGI. The CDR3 runs to 11 residues. The CDR3 protein is CASRVDNEQFF. The CDR3 coding sequence is TGTGCCAGCAGGGTAGACAATGAGCAGTTCTTC.

The rearrangement links TRBV9 to TRBJ2-3; 10 bases line up with TRBD2. In germline, CDR1 is SGDLS, CDR2 YYNGEE. The ends lost 4 bases at V and 4 bases at J; junction bases unmatched: 9. This CDR3 contains 16 residues. In DNA, the CDR3 is TGTGCCAGCAGCTCTCTAGCGGGGGAGGGGGCAGATACGCAGTATTTT. Protein product: CASSSLAGEGADTQYF.